This T cell receptor (beta chain) was sequenced for a study of T cells expressing NK-cell markers. Overall study: Sorted CD3+CD56-NKG2C+, CD3+CD56+NKG2C+ and CD3+CD56+NKG2C- T cells supplied the TCR beta repertoires. The authors sequenced eight donors, of whom seven were HCMV-seropositive and one was seronegative.

5'RACE template switching with UMIs generated TCR beta cDNA. From the 5' RACE reads, TCRdb lists one entry per CDR3 protein and no DNA. This sample's clone table lists 150,000 or so distinct CDR3 sequences. Per the germline V gene, CDR1 is SEHNR and CDR2 is FQNEAQ (reference sequence). CDR3 size: 14 residues. Sequenced material: blood T cells: a sorted CD56 or NKG2C T cell subset, CD4+ or CD8+ T cells, or bulk PBMC T cells (not recorded which). The V call is TRBV7-9, the J call TRBJ2-7; TCRdb calls TRBD2, which cannot be checked without DNA. The sequence came from a woman between 45 and 60 years old in good health. CDR3 loop: CASSLVDLPYEQYF.